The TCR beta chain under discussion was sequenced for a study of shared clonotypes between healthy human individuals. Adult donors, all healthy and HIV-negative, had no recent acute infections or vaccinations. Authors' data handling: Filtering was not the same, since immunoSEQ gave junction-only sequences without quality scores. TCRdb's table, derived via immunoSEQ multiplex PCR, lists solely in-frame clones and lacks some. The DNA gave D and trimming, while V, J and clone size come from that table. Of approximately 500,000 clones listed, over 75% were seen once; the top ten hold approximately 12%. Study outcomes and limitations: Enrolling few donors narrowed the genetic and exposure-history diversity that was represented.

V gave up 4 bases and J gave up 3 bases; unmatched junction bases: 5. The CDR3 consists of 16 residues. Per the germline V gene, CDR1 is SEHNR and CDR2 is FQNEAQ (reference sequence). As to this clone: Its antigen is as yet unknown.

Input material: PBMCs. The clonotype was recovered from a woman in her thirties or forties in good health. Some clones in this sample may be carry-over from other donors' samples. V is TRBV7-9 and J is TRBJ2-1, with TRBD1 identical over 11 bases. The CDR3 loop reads CASSSPGTGGYNEQFF. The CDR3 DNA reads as TGTGCCAGCAGCTCCCCCGGGACAGGGGGCTACAATGAGCAGTTCTTC. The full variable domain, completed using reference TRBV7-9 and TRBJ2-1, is DTGVSQNPRHKITKRGQNVTFRCDPISEHNRLYWYRQTLGQGPEFLTYFQNEAQLEKSRLLSDRFSAERPKGSFSTLEIQRTEQGDSAMYLCASSSPGTGGYNEQFFGPGTRLTVL.